This entry lists 29 T cell receptor beta chains sequenced from one sample in a study of shared clonotypes between healthy human individuals. Clones were sequenced by immunoSEQ multiplex PCR, and TCRdb holds only the in-frame ones, with some missing. The data hold about 1 million clones, with 75% observed a single time. Sequenced: memory CD4+ T cells sorted from blood. Stated subset: CD45RA-negative fraction. Receptors originate from a man younger than 35 in good health.

This sequence joins TRBV6-5 and TRBJ2-7, with TRBD2 as a possible D gene (5 bases). V dropped 4 bases and J dropped 2 bases, with 9 bases sitting between them. The CDR3 extends over 13 amino acids. Germline-derived CDR1 and CDR2 are MNHEY and SVGAGI. CDR3 protein: CASSSKRPYEQYF. In nucleotides, the CDR3 is TGTGCCAGCAGTTCCAAGCGGCCCTACGAGCAGTACTTC.

This sequence joins TRBV30 and TRBJ1-1, with D perhaps TRBD1 (5 bases). The CDR3 spans 13 residues. V was cut by 4 bases and J by 5 bases, with 14 bases left in between. Germline assignment: CDR1 GTSNPN and CDR2 SVGIG (reference sequence). Here the CDR3 reads CAWTFGGRTEAFF. In DNA form, the CDR3 reads TGTGCCTGGACCTTTGGGGGACGGACTGAAGCTTTCTTT.

This clone was seen a handful of times. This chain links TRBV6-5 with TRBJ1-3, with 7 positions matching TRBD1. CDR1 MNHEY and CDR2 SVGAGI come from the germline V gene. The CDR3 is 14 residues long. Trimming at V came to 5 bases and at J to 4 bases, leaving 5 bases not matched to a gene. CDR3 residues: CASSRRQGGNTIYF. The CDR3 nucleotides read TGTGCCAGCAGTCGTCGACAGGGAGGAAACACCATATATTTT.

V usage is TRBV18 and J usage is TRBJ2-1, with 7 bases identical to TRBD1. CDR1 and CDR2 (germline): KGHSH, LQKENI. CDR3 length: 14 residues. V shed 3 bases and J 12 bases; nucleotides not matched to a gene: 11. DNA for the CDR3: TGTGCCAGCTCACCCATGGACAGGACAAGCGGGCAGTTCTTC. This gives the protein CASSPMDRTSGQFF.

The CDR3 protein is CASSPPGTSGNNEQFF. The CDR3 DNA reads as TGTGCCAGCTCACCACCCGGGACTAGCGGGAACAATGAGCAGTTCTTC. This rearrangement joins TRBV18 to TRBJ2-1, with 13 bases aligning to TRBD2. The CDR3 covers 16 residues. V trimming: 0 bases; J trimming: 5 bases; junction bases outside the gene matches: 1. Germline V gene sequence: CDR1 KGHSH, CDR2 LQKENI.

This clone came up a few times. The chain has TRBV19 and TRBJ2-6; D is unresolved. Deletions cut 3 bases from V and 0 bases from J, with 9 bases between. The germline gives CDR1 LNHDA, CDR2 SQIVND (reference sequence). The CDR3 totals 16 residues. DNA of the CDR3: TGTGCCAGTAGTATGGTGTCCCTCTCTGGGGCCAACGTCCTGACTTTC. Translated: CASSMVSLSGANVLTF.

The chain carries TRBV30 and TRBJ1-2, with D possibly TRBD1 on 6 matching bases. Germline V CDR1 and CDR2: GTSNPN, SVGIG (reference sequence). The CDR3 loop spans 12 amino acids. V shed 5 bases and J shed 5 bases, with 12 bases lying between them. The CDR3 region has the DNA TGTGCCTGGTTAAGGGACAAATATGGCTACACCTTC. Protein: CAWLRDKYGYTF.

The chain links TRBV10-3 to TRBJ2-5; D ambiguous. The CDR3 sequence is 12 residues long. Trimming left V 0 bases short and J 7 bases short, with 6 bases between. Germline assignment: CDR1 ENHRY and CDR2 SYGVKD. In nucleotides, the CDR3 is TGTGCCATCAGTGAGTCTGGCGGGACCCAGTACTTC. It encodes CAISESGGTQYF.

V and J are TRBV5-1 and TRBJ1-2; perhaps TRBD1 as D (5 bases). CDR3 length: 14 amino acids. The germline V and J ends were trimmed by 0 bases and 12 bases, with 18 bases remaining between them. CDR1 is SGHRS, CDR2 YFSETQ, per germline. CDR3 region: CASSLDQSGTADTF. The CDR3 region has the DNA TGCGCCAGCAGCTTGGATCAATCCGGGACTGCAGACACCTTC.

The rearrangement joins TRBV5-8 to TRBJ2-3, with TRBD2 identical over 12 bases. Losses at the gene ends were 4 bases for V and 3 bases for J; bases not matched to a gene: 3. The CDR3 is 15 amino acids. Looked up from germline, CDR1 is SGHTS and CDR2 is YDEGEE. The CDR3 region is CASSLGLAGTDTQYF. In nucleotides, the CDR3 is TGTGCCAGCAGCCTTGGACTAGCGGGGACAGATACGCAGTATTTT.

As regards this clone: The same CDR3 arises from other DNA sequences in this sample as well. The chain carries TRBV10-3 and TRBJ2-2; D gene uncertain. Germline V gives CDR1 ENHRY, CDR2 SYGVKD. The CDR3 spans 14 residues. V lost 0 bases, J lost 1 base, and 3 bases lay in between. The CDR3 loop is CAISESRNTGELFF. DNA for the CDR3: TGTGCCATCAGTGAGTCAAGGAACACCGGGGAGCTGTTTTTT.

The gene calls are TRBV7-9 and TRBJ2-6, with D unresolved. Germline V gene data show CDR1 as SEHNR and CDR2 as FQNEAQ (reference sequence). Trimming took 2 bases from V and 1 from J, leaving 6 bases between them. There are 15 residues in the CDR3. CDR3 residues: CASSLQKSGANVLTF. CDR3 coding DNA: TGTGCCAGCAGCTTACAGAAATCTGGGGCCAACGTCCTGACTTTC.

This clone appeared once. V is TRBV7-2 and J is TRBJ2-3; TRBD2 might be the D (6 bases). CDR1 and CDR2 (germline): SGHTA, FQGNSA. The V gene lost 4 bases and the J gene lost 3 bases, with 17 bases spanning the gap. This CDR3 has 16 amino acids. The CDR3 nucleotides are TGTGCCAGCAGCTCCTCGGGACTGGGCTTGACAGATACGCAGTATTTT. Encoded protein: CASSSSGLGLTDTQYF.

The chain carries TRBV7-2 and TRBJ2-1; D may correspond to TRBD1 or TRBD2 (5 bases each). Germline values: CDR1 SGHTA, CDR2 FQGNSA. Trimming removed 5 bases from V and 7 bases from J, with 12 bases in between. The CDR3 loop spans 13 amino acids. The CDR3 protein is CASSPGGGNEQFF. The CDR3 region has the DNA TGTGCCAGCAGCCCCGGTGGGGGAAATGAGCAGTTCTTC.

The chain employs TRBV7-9 and TRBJ2-1; D may be TRBD2 (6 bases). The CDR3 has 15 amino acids. In germline, CDR1 is SEHNR, CDR2 FQNEAQ (reference sequence). Trimming removed 5 bases at V and 0 bases at J, with 11 bases between. The CDR3 DNA reads as TGTGCCAGCAGCCGCCCCGGGAGCTCCTACAATGAGCAGTTCTTC. Translated: CASSRPGSSYNEQFF.

This chain links TRBV5-1 with TRBJ1-5, with D uncertain. This CDR3 is 15 amino acids long. The germline V and J ends were trimmed by 1 base and 0 bases, with 8 bases remaining between them. Germline V CDR1 and CDR2: SGHRS, YFSETQ. The chain's CDR3 is CASSLREGSNQPQHF. The CDR3 DNA reads as TGCGCCAGCAGCTTGCGAGAGGGTAGCAATCAGCCCCAGCATTTT.

The V gene is TRBV2, the J gene TRBJ1-3; 7 bases agree with TRBD1. This CDR3 is built from 14 residues. Trimming cost V 4 bases and J 8 bases; bases outside gene matches: 8. CDR1 and CDR2 (germline): SNHLY, FYNNEI. For the CDR3, the DNA is TGTGCCAGCAGTGTGACAGGGATCGGAGACACCATATATTTT. Its translation: CASSVTGIGDTIYF. The full variable domain, its missing parts supplied by reference TRBV2 and TRBJ1-3, is EPEVTQTPSHQVTQMGQEVILRCVPISNHLYFYWYRQILGQKVEFLVSFYNNEISEKSEIFDDQFSVERPDGSNFTLKIRSTKLEDSAMYFCASSVTGIGDTIYFGEGSWLTVV.

This rearrangement joins TRBV5-6 to TRBJ1-5; 11 nucleotides agree with TRBD1. This CDR3 contains 14 residues. Germline trimming cut 5 bases from V and 6 bases from J; bases unmatched to any gene: 4. Germline V gene data show CDR1 as SGHDT and CDR2 as YYEEEE. The CDR3 coding sequence is TGTGCCAGCAGTAGGGACAGGGGGACTCAGCCCCAGCATTTT. Protein: CASSRDRGTQPQHF.

The chain couples TRBV27 to TRBJ1-1, with unresolved D. Germline-derived CDR1 and CDR2 are MNHEY and SMNVEV (reference sequence). V was pared by 5 bases and J by 3 bases, with 16 bases between. The CDR3 length is 15 residues. This CDR3 is CASSRRTGVDTEAFF. CDR3 nucleotide sequence: TGTGCCAGCAGTCGACGGACTGGGGTGGACACTGAAGCTTTCTTT.

V usage is TRBV5-1 and J usage is TRBJ2-7, with D possibly being TRBD1 (6 bases). V dropped 8 bases and J dropped 6 bases, with 18 bases sitting between them. Germline loops: CDR1 SGHRS, CDR2 YFSETQ. The CDR3 is made up of 13 amino acids. This CDR3 reads CASASGTPREQYF. CDR3 nucleotide sequence: TGCGCCAGTGCGTCCGGGACACCACGCGAGCAGTACTTC.

The V gene is TRBV6-5, the J gene TRBJ2-7; 12 bases are a match to TRBD2. CDR3 length equals 15 residues. CDR1 is MNHEY and CDR2 is SVGAGI in the germline V gene. V trimming: 5 bases; J trimming: 6 bases; junction bases outside the gene matches: 8. CDR3 nucleotides: TGTGCCAGCAGTCCACGGACTAGCGGGAAGGGCGAGCAGTACTTC. It codes for CASSPRTSGKGEQYF.

J is TRBJ1-6 and V is TRBV13; D gene ambiguous. The CDR3 covers 14 residues. Trimming shortened V by 5 bases and J by 10 bases, and 15 bases separated the two germline ends. Germline-derived CDR1 and CDR2 are PRHDT and FYEKMQ (reference sequence). The DNA for the CDR3 is TGTGCCAGCAGCAAAGCCCATACGGGGTCACCCCTCCACTTT. Its protein product is CASSKAHTGSPLHF.

The gene calls are TRBV10-3 and TRBJ2-7; TRBD2 might be the D (6 bases). CDR3 length: 14 amino acids. V lost 3 bases and J lost 2, with 11 bases in between. Germline V lookup: CDR1 ENHRY, CDR2 SYGVKD. In DNA, the CDR3 is TGTGCCATCAGTGAACTGGACTACCCCTACGAGCAGTACTTC. It codes for CAISELDYPYEQYF.

This clone occurred once. The chain links TRBV4-3 to TRBJ2-3; 11 bases match TRBD2. From germline, CDR1 is LGHNA and CDR2 YSLEER. V was pared by 0 bases and J by 1 base, with 6 bases of the junction left unmatched. The CDR3 has 18 residues. CDR3 DNA sequence: TGCGCCAGCAGCCAAGATGTGGCGGGACTAGCGGGCACAGATACGCAGTATTTT. Translation gives CASSQDVAGLAGTDTQYF.

This chain connects TRBV19 to TRBJ1-6; 9 nucleotides agree with TRBD1. The junction had 5 bases not matched to a gene; V was cut back by 7 bases and J by 7 bases. The germline V gene encodes CDR1 LNHDA and CDR2 SQIVND (reference sequence). This CDR3 is 14 amino acids long. In DNA form, the CDR3 reads TGTGCCAGTACCCTGGACAGGGGAAATTCACCCCTCCACTTT. The encoded protein is CASTLDRGNSPLHF.

The V and J genes are TRBV5-1 and TRBJ2-1, with TRBD2 matching over 8 bases. V dropped 2 bases and J dropped 6; count of bases not matched to a gene: 10. The CDR3 consists of 16 residues. Germline CDR1 is SGHRS and CDR2 is YFSETQ. The DNA for the CDR3 is TGCGCCAGCAGCTTCTACGGAGCGGGAGTCTCCAATGAGCAGTTCTTC. Residues: CASSFYGAGVSNEQFF.

This clone was seen a few times. At one boundary the junction diverges from the germline segment, which might be a read error. The chain has TRBV5-1 and TRBJ1-2; D gene unclear. Germline V gene sequence: CDR1 SGHRS, CDR2 YFSETQ. This CDR3 comprises 12 residues. CDR3 sequence: CASSLDGFGYTF. Written as DNA, the CDR3 is TGCGCCAGCAGTTTGGACGGGTTTGGCTACACCTTC. The complete variable domain, with remaining parts taken from reference TRBV5-1 and TRBJ1-2, reads KAGVTQTPRYLIKTRGQQVTLSCSPISGHRSVSWYQQTPGQGLQFLFEYFSETQRNKGNFPGRFSGRQFSNSRSEMNVSTLELGDSALYLCASSLDGFGYTFGSGTRLTVV.

This clone was detected only once. The rearrangement links TRBV2 to TRBJ2-7, with unresolved D. Germline V gives CDR1 SNHLY, CDR2 FYNNEI. The CDR3 is 12 amino acids. V lost 4 bases and J 6 bases, leaving 10 bases between the germline ends. DNA of the CDR3: TGTGCCAGCAGTGTTGGAGCTCTCGAGCAGTACTTC. It is translated as CASSVGALEQYF.

The chain combines TRBV19 with TRBJ2-7; 7 nucleotides match TRBD1. Per the germline V gene, CDR1 is LNHDA and CDR2 is SQIVND (reference sequence). There are 13 residues in the CDR3. Unmatched junction bases numbered 7, after V lost 6 bases and J lost 5 bases. The chain's CDR3 is CASRRGGGDEQYF. Written as DNA, the CDR3 is TGTGCCAGTAGAAGAGGGGGCGGCGACGAGCAGTACTTC. The variable domain in full, with the rest retrieved from reference TRBV19 and TRBJ2-7, is DGGITQSPKYLFRKEGQNVTLSCEQNLNHDAMYWYRQDPGQGLRLIYYSQIVNDFQKGDIAEGYSVSREKKESFPLTVTSAQKNPTAFYLCASRRGGGDEQYFGPGTRLTVT.